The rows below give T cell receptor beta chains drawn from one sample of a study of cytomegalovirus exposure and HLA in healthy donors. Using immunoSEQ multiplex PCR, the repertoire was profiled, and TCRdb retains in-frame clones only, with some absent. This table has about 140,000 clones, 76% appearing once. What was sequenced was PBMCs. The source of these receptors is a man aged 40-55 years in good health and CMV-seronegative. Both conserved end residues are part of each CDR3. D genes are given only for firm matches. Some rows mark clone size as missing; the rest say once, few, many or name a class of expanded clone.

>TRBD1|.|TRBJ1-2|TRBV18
CASSSAGQGNYGYTF
TGTGCCAGTTCATCAGCGGGACAGGGTAACTATGGCTACACCTTC
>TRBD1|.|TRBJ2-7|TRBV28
CASSNRDRPQSSYEQYF
TGTGCCAGCAGTAACCGGGACAGGCCCCAGTCTTCCTACGAGCAGTACTTC
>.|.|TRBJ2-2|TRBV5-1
CASSRTENTGELFF
TGCGCCAGCAGTAGGACAGAGAACACCGGGGAGCTGTTTTTT
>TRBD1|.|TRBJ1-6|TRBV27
CASSPGTGAPGSYNSPLHF
TGTGCCAGCAGTCCGGGGACAGGGGCTCCCGGGTCCTATAATTCACCCCTCCACTTT
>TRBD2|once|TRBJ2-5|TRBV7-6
CASSSYPTSGQETQYF
TGTGCCAGCAGCTCCTACCCAACTAGCGGACAAGAGACCCAGTACTTC
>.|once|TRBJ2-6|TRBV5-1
CASSYLGLSGANVLTF
TGCGCCAGCAGCTATCTCGGTCTCTCTGGGGCCAACGTCCTGACTTTC
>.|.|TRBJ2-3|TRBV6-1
CASIRGASTDTQYF
TGTGCCAGCATCCGCGGGGCTAGCACAGATACGCAGTATTTT
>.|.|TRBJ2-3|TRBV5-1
CASSLEGTPSSTDTQYF
TGCGCCAGCAGCTTGGAAGGGACACCCTCTAGCACAGATACGCAGTATTTT
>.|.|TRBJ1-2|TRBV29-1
CSVEDHQGYYGYTF
TGCAGCGTTGAAGATCACCAGGGGTACTATGGCTACACCTTC
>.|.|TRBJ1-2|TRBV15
CATSSGRGNYGYTF
TGTGCCACCAGCAGTGGGAGGGGGAACTATGGCTACACCTTC
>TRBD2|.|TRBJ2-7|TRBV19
CASSYGTSVEQYF
TGTGCCAGTAGTTACGGGACTAGCGTCGAGCAGTACTTC
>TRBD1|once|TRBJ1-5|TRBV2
CASSEGDRLNQPQHF
TGTGCCAGCAGTGAAGGGGACAGGTTAAATCAGCCCCAGCATTTT
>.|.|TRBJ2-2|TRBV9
CASSPRRGIMNTGELFF
TGTGCCAGCAGTCCTAGAAGGGGGATCATGAACACCGGGGAGCTGTTTTTT
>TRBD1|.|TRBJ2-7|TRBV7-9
CASSHPWDRDYEQYF
TGTGCCAGCAGCCATCCGTGGGACAGGGACTACGAGCAGTACTTC
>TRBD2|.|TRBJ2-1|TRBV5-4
CASSLTTSGRALDEQFF
TGTGCCAGCAGCTTAACGACTAGCGGGAGGGCCTTGGATGAGCAGTTCTTC
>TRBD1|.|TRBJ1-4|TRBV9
CASSADGQGLFEKLFF
TGTGCCAGCAGCGCCGACGGACAGGGGCTTTTCGAAAAACTGTTTTTT
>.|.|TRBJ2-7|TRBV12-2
CASHHGEGDPYEQYF
TGTGCAAGTCACCACGGGGAGGGGGATCCCTACGAGCAGTACTTC
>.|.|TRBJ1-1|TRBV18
CASSPPSTGRAFF
TGTGCCAGCTCACCACCGAGTACAGGTCGAGCTTTCTTT
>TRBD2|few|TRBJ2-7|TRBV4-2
CASSQGAWTSGVEQYF
TGTGCCAGCAGCCAAGGGGCCTGGACTAGCGGGGTCGAGCAGTACTTC
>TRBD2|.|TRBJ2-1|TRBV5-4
CASSLGLAGAVPYNEQFF
TGTGCCAGCAGCTTGGGACTAGCGGGAGCTGTCCCCTACAATGAGCAGTTCTTC
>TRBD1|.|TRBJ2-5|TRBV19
CASSTRQGARGETQYF
TGTGCCAGTAGTACGCGACAGGGGGCGCGGGGAGAGACCCAGTACTTC
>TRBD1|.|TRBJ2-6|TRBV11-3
CASSNSRGPGANVLTF
TGTGCCAGCAGCAACTCCAGGGGGCCTGGGGCCAACGTCCTGACTTTC
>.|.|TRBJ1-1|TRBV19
CASSTTENTEAFF
TGTGCCAGTAGTACAACTGAGAACACTGAAGCTTTCTTT
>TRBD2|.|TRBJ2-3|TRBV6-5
CASSERGGTDTQYF
TGTGCCAGCAGTGAGCGGGGGGGCACAGATACGCAGTATTTT
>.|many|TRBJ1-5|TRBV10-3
CAISEAGSNQPQHF
TGTGCCATCAGTGAGGCAGGGAGCAATCAGCCCCAGCATTTT
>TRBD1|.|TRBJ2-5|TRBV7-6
CASCPQGEWETQYF
TGTGCCAGCTGCCCCCAGGGGGAATGGGAGACCCAGTACTTC
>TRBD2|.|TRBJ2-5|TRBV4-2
CASSLVAGGDQETQYF
TGTGCCAGCAGCCTCGTAGCGGGGGGAGACCAAGAGACCCAGTACTTC
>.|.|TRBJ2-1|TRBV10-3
CANRDSSDEQFF
TGTGCCAATCGAGACAGCAGCGATGAGCAGTTCTTC
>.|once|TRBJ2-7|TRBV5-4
CASSQPGDSYEQYF
TGTGCCAGCAGCCAACCAGGGGACTCCTACGAGCAGTACTTC
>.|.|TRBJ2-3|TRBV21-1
CASSYPLVDTQYF
TGTGCCAGCTCCTACCCGTTGGTCGATACGCAGTATTTT
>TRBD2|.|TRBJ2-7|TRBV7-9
CSSSFVAGDYEQYF
TGTTCCAGCAGCTTCGTAGCGGGGGACTACGAGCAGTACTTC
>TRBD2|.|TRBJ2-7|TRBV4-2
CASSQEGSGRSYEQYF
TGTGCCAGCAGCCAAGAGGGTAGCGGGCGATCCTACGAGCAGTACTTC
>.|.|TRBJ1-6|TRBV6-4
CASSLLEGSPLHF
TGTGCCAGCAGCCTTTTGGAGGGGAGTCCCCTCCACTTT
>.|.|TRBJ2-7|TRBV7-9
CASSLSQGITYEQYF
TGTGCCAGCAGCTTAAGCCAGGGAATTACCTACGAGCAGTACTTC
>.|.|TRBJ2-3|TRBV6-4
CASSDLETDTQYF
TGTGCCAGCAGCGACCTTGAGACAGATACGCAGTATTTT
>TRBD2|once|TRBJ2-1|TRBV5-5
CASSGLAGASNEQFF
TGTGCCAGCAGCGGACTAGCGGGGGCCAGCAATGAGCAGTTCTTC
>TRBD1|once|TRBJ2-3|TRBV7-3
CASSLRSGQGADTQYF
TGTGCCAGCAGCTTAAGATCGGGACAGGGGGCAGATACGCAGTATTTT
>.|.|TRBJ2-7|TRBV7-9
CASSITRGVGLYEQYF
TGTGCCAGCAGCATAACCCGGGGAGTAGGACTTTACGAGCAGTACTTC
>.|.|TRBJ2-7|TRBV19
CASSIGAFYEQYF
TGTGCCAGTAGCATTGGGGCATTCTACGAGCAGTACTTC
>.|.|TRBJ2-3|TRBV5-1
CASSLAPLADTQYF
TGCGCCAGCAGCTTGGCGCCCCTCGCGGATACGCAGTATTTT
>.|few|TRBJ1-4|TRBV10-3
CAISATNEKLFF
TGTGCCATCAGCGCAACTAATGAAAAACTGTTTTTT
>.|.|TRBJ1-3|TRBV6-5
CASSYVSEGNTIYF
TGTGCCAGCAGTTACGTTTCTGAGGGAAACACCATATATTTT
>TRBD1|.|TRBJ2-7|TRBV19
CASSWGQGGPYEQYF
TGTGCCAGTAGTTGGGGACAGGGGGGCCCCTACGAGCAGTACTTC
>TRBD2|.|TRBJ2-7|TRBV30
CAWSQGLAGAGEQYF
TGTGCCTGGAGTCAGGGACTAGCGGGGGCGGGCGAGCAGTACTTC
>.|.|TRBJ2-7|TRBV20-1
CSAPTPYEQYF
TGCAGTGCTCCAACTCCTTACGAGCAGTACTTC
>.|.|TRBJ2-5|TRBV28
CASSLGGDETQYF
TGTGCCAGCAGTTTGGGCGGGGACGAGACCCAGTACTTC
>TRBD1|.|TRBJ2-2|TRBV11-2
CASSLIKNLGTENTGELFF
TGTGCCAGCAGCTTAATTAAAAACCTGGGGACAGAGAACACCGGGGAGCTGTTTTTT
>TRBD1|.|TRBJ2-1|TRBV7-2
CASSPQGADNEQFF
TGTGCCAGCAGCCCACAGGGGGCCGACAATGAGCAGTTCTTC
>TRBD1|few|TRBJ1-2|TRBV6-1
CASSGDRGPNYGYTF
TGTGCCAGCAGTGGAGACAGGGGGCCCAACTATGGCTACACCTTC
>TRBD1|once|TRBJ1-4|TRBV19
CASSIRDRVFANEKLFF
TGTGCCAGTAGTATCCGGGACAGGGTTTTTGCTAATGAAAAACTGTTTTTT
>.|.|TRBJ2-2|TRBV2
CASFAGGLMNTGELFF
TGTGCCAGCTTTGCCGGTGGACTGATGAACACCGGGGAGCTGTTTTTT
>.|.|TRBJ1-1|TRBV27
CASGLLQGDTEAFF
TGTGCCAGCGGCCTCTTACAGGGTGACACTGAAGCTTTCTTT
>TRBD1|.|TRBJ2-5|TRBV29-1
CSVSGQGPQGETQYF
TGCAGCGTATCCGGACAGGGGCCCCAGGGGGAGACCCAGTACTTC
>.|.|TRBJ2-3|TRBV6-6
CASYPEGGLGTDTQYF
TGTGCCAGCTACCCCGAGGGGGGGTTGGGCACAGATACGCAGTATTTT
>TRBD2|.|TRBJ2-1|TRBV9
CASSAWEGSRYNEQFF
TGTGCCAGCAGCGCCTGGGAGGGGAGTAGGTACAATGAGCAGTTCTTC
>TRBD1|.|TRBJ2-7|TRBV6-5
CASSSGTGPDEQYF
TGTGCCAGCAGTTCCGGGACAGGGCCGGACGAGCAGTACTTC
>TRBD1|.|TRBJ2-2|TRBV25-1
CASQGTGGTGELFF
TGTGCCAGCCAAGGGACAGGGGGGACCGGGGAGCTGTTTTTT
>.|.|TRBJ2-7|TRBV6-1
CASSSGVTVYEQYF
TGTGCCAGCAGTTCAGGGGTAACCGTTTACGAGCAGTACTTC